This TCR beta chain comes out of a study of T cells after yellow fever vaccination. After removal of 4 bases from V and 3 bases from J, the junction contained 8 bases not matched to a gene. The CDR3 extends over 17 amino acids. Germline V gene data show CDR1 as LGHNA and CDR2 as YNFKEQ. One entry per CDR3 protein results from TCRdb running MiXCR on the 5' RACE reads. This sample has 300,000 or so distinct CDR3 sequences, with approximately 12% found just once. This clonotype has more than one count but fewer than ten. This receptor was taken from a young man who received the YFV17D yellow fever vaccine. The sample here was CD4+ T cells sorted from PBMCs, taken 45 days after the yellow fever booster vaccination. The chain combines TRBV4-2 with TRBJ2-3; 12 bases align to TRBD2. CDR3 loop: CASSRGLAGPATDTQYF. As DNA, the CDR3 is TGTGCCAGCAGCCGCGGACTAGCGGGACCCGCGACAGATACGCAGTATTTT.